The rows below give T cell receptor beta chains drawn from one sample of a study of regulatory T cells in long-lasting Graves disease. TCRdb re-called the multiplex PCR reads through MiXCR, storing one row per CDR3 protein. The sample includes roughly 500,000 distinct CDR3 sequences, approximately 22% seen only once; the top ten take 10% to 15%. The material sequenced was peripheral blood mononuclear cells (PBMCs), taken when the disease was refractory, from a patient treated with antithyroid drugs. The source of these receptors is a female donor with Graves disease. Both conserved end residues are part of each CDR3. The D gene is left open where the match is weak. Expanded clones get a size class; other rows say once, few or many, or leave the size out.

TRBJ2-7	14	few	TRBV5-5	TRBD1	TGTGCCAGCAGCGGGGACAGAGAGGTGGGGGAGCAGTACTTC	CASSGDREVGEQYF
TRBJ2-3	12	few	TRBV30	-	TGTGCCTGGAGGTTAGCGTCAGATACGCAGTATTTT	CAWRLASDTQYF
TRBJ1-4	18	-	TRBV25-1	TRBD1	TGTGCCAGCAGTGATCAGATAGGGGGCGGTGCGACTAGTGAAAAACTGTTTTTT	CASSDQIGGGATSEKLFF
TRBJ2-3	16	few	TRBV7-2	TRBD1	TGTGCCAGCAGCCCTCGGTCAGGGGGAGCGATAGATACGCAGTATTTT	CASSPRSGGAIDTQYF
TRBJ1-2	16	-	TRBV24-1	TRBD1	TGTGCCACCAGTCCAAAGGGACAGGGGGGGATCTATGGCTACACCTTC	CATSPKGQGGIYGYTF
TRBJ2-1	16	-	TRBV28	TRBD2	TGTGCCAGCAGACACATTGGGACTAGCGGGGGAAATGAGCAGTTCTTC	CASRHIGTSGGNEQFF
TRBJ2-5	17	many	TRBV7-2	TRBD2	TGTGCCAGCAGCTTAGCGGGTAGCGGGGGGGCGAGGGAGACCCAGTACTTC	CASSLAGSGGARETQYF
TRBJ2-3	14	few	TRBV24-1	TRBD1	TGTGCCACCAGCTTGGGACAGAACACAGATACGCAGTATTTT	CATSLGQNTDTQYF
TRBJ2-7	14	few	TRBV19	-	-	CASSTLGPSYEQYF
TRBJ2-4	13	-	TRBV11-3	TRBD1	TGTGCCAGCAGCCGACAGGGGGGAAACATTCAGTACTTC	CASSRQGGNIQYF
TRBJ2-3	12	-	TRBV20-1	-	TGCAGTGCTAGAGTTCAGGTGGATACGCAGTATTTT	CSARVQVDTQYF
TRBJ1-5	15	many	TRBV28	-	TGTGCCAGCAGTTTATACGCAAATAGCAATCAGCCCCAGCATTTT	CASSLYANSNQPQHF
TRBJ2-1	15	many	TRBV6-1	TRBD2	TGTGCCAGCAGCTCCGGGACTAGCAGATACAATGAGCAGTTCTTC	CASSSGTSRYNEQFF
TRBJ1-2	14	few	TRBV27	-	TGTGCCAGCAGTTTTAGGACACAAAACTATGGCTACACCTTC	CASSFRTQNYGYTF
TRBJ2-6	15	many	TRBV6-2/TRBV6-3	TRBD1	TGTGCCAGCAGTGAACAGGGGGCTGGGGCCAACGTCCTGACTTTC	CASSEQGAGANVLTF
TRBJ1-1	13	many	TRBV11-3	-	TGTGCCAGCAGCTTAGAGTCCCACACTGAAGCTTTCTTT	CASSLESHTEAFF